This entry lists 26 T cell receptor beta chains sequenced from one sample in a study of blood T cell repertoires in COVID-19. The protocol was immunoSEQ multiplex PCR, while the TCRdb copy is restricted to in-frame clones and leaves out a portion. Here the sample spans approximately 240,000 clones, roughly 84% being singletons. The material sequenced was peripheral blood. The receptor set was obtained from a man aged 50-60 years who had recovered from COVID-19.

The V gene is TRBV4-1, the J gene TRBJ1-1; 10 nucleotides match TRBD1. The CDR3 consists of 15 residues. The germline V gene encodes CDR1 MGHRA and CDR2 YSYEKL. Germline trimming cut 6 bases from V and 1 base from J; bases unmatched to any gene: 5. CDR3 loop: CASRPTGGRNTEAFF. CDR3 coding DNA: TGCGCCAGCAGACCGACAGGGGGCCGGAACACTGAAGCTTTCTTT.

The chain combines TRBV4-1 with TRBJ2-5; D possibly corresponds to TRBD2 (5 bases). Germline V gene lookup returns CDR1 MGHRA and CDR2 YSYEKL. Deletions cut 1 base from V and 3 bases from J, with 9 bases between. CDR3 length: 14 amino acids. The CDR3 loop reads CASSQVLGEETQYF. CDR3 nucleotide sequence: TGCGCCAGCAGCCAAGTGTTGGGAGAAGAGACCCAGTACTTC.

The chain couples TRBV27 to TRBJ2-1; D might be TRBD2 (6 bases). Trimming shortened V by 5 bases and J by 4 bases, and 9 bases separated the two germline ends. Germline V gene sequence: CDR1 MNHEY, CDR2 SMNVEV (reference sequence). This CDR3 has 13 amino acids. CDR3 coding DNA: TGTGCCAGCAGTCTAGGGACTTACAATGAGCAGTTCTTC. This gives the protein CASSLGTYNEQFF.

The chain has TRBV6-5 and TRBJ2-7; the D gene is possibly TRBD2 (5 bases). This CDR3 has 14 amino acids. Per germline, CDR1 MNHEY and CDR2 SVGAGI. Trimming pared 8 bases from V and 3 bases from J, leaving 17 bases between. In nucleotides, the CDR3 is TGTGCCAGCCGCAGAAGTGAGGGTTACTACGAGCAGTACTTC. This sequence encodes CASRRSEGYYEQYF.

The chain has TRBV6-2 or TRBV6-3 and TRBJ1-2; D remains ambiguous. CDR1 is MNHEY, CDR2 SVGEGT, per germline. Trimming stripped 2 bases from V and 4 bases from J, with 5 bases between. The CDR3 totals 12 residues. CDR3: CASSYGPYGYTF. Written as DNA, the CDR3 is TGTGCCAGCAGTTACGGCCCCTATGGCTACACCTTC.

The rearrangement uses TRBV27 and TRBJ1-5, with a tentative D call TRBD1 (6 bases). CDR3 size: 15 residues. Trimming pared 7 bases from V and 4 bases from J, leaving 17 bases between. Germline V gives CDR1 MNHEY, CDR2 SMNVEV (reference sequence). Written as DNA, the CDR3 is TGTGCCAGCAAACGGGGCCAGGGGAATAATCAGCCCCAGCATTTT. Its translation is CASKRGQGNNQPQHF.

J is TRBJ1-2 and V is TRBV12-3 or TRBV12-4; a possible D gene is TRBD1 (5 bases). The CDR3 contains 13 residues. Trimming pared 3 bases from V and 6 bases from J, leaving 11 bases between. The CDR3 protein is CASSFQGRNGYTF. The CDR3 bases are TGTGCCAGCAGTTTCCAGGGAAGGAATGGCTACACCTTC.

The DNA of the CDR3 is TGTGCCAGCAGAGACAGGGGGTATCTGGATGAGCAGTTCTTC. Translation: CASRDRGYLDEQFF. V and J are TRBV25-1 and TRBJ2-1, with TRBD1 matching 9 bases. V shed 6 bases and J 8 bases; nucleotides not matched to a gene: 8. The germline gives CDR1 MGHDK, CDR2 SYGVNS. This CDR3 has 14 residues.

This clone was found once. V usage is TRBV7-8 and J usage is TRBJ2-7, with D tentatively TRBD2 (5 bases). The germline V gene encodes CDR1 SGHVS and CDR2 FQNEAQ. The CDR3 is 16 amino acids. V shed 1 base and J shed 0 bases, with 13 bases lying between them. CDR3 DNA: TGTGCCAGCAGCTTAGAGGGCCGGGGTCCCTCCTACGAGCAGTACTTC. It is translated as CASSLEGRGPSYEQYF.

The chain recombines TRBV19 with TRBJ2-1, with TRBD2 matching 7 bases. The V segment lost 5 bases and the J segment 3 bases; nucleotides outside the gene matches: 10. The CDR3 is 16 amino acids. Germline V gene data show CDR1 as LNHDA and CDR2 as SQIVND (reference sequence). The CDR3 DNA is TGTGCCAGTAGTCCGTTGGGGCGGGAGCTCTACAATGAGCAGTTCTTC. It encodes CASSPLGRELYNEQFF.

This clone was recorded once. V is TRBV21-1 and J is TRBJ2-4; the table's D call TRBD1 went unverified against the DNA. TRBV21-1 is a pseudogene. This CDR3 region has 16 residues. The CDR3 reads CASSTDRGRAKNIQYF. The CDR3 region has the DNA TGTGCCAGCAGCACGGACAGGGGTCGGGCCAAAAACATTCAGTACTTC.

This chain connects TRBV19 to TRBJ1-5, with TRBD1 matching 10 bases. V trimming: 5 bases; J trimming: 11 bases; junction bases outside the gene matches: 6. CDR3 length: 13 amino acids. The germline V gene encodes CDR1 LNHDA and CDR2 SQIVND (reference sequence). The CDR3 DNA follows: TGTGCCAGTAGTCCGGGACAGGGGCTGACCCAGCATTTT. This gives the protein CASSPGQGLTQHF.

In its sample, this clone was seen many times. The CDR3, as DNA: TGTGCCAGTAGTATTGCGACACAGGGGGCAGGAGAGCAGTACTTC. Translation gives CASSIATQGAGEQYF. The V gene is TRBV19, the J gene TRBJ2-7; 9 bases match TRBD1. There are 15 residues in the CDR3. J lost 7 bases, V lost 3 bases, and 10 bases had no gene match. Germline V lookup: CDR1 LNHDA, CDR2 SQIVND (reference sequence).

The V call is TRBV28, the J call TRBJ2-7, with D tentatively TRBD2 (5 bases). The V gene's germline CDR1 is MDHEN and CDR2 SYDVKM. This CDR3 has 12 amino acids. Trimming shortened V by 10 bases and J by 0 bases, and 10 bases separated the two germline ends. In nucleotides, the CDR3 is TGTGCCACCGTGGACTCCTCCTACGAGCAGTACTTC. Residues: CATVDSSYEQYF.

This clone occurred once. The chain recombines TRBV18 with TRBJ2-1; TRBD2 aligns across 8 bases. Germline CDR1 KGHSH, CDR2 LQKENI. This CDR3 has 15 amino acids. Trimming removed 7 bases from V and 0 bases from J; junction bases left unmatched: 5. In DNA, the CDR3 is TGTGCCAGCTACGGGGGGGCAGTCTCCTACAATGAGCAGTTCTTC. Translation: CASYGGAVSYNEQFF.

This clone was counted only a few times. The chain has TRBV3-1 (or the pseudogene TRBV3-2) and TRBJ2-7; D uncertain. Germline lookup yields CDR1 LGHDT and CDR2 YNNKEL (reference sequence). The CDR3 length is 11 residues. Trimming shortened V by 4 bases and J by 13 bases, and 14 bases separated the two germline ends. The CDR3 spells CASSRSYETYF. In nucleotides, the CDR3 is TGTGCCAGCAGCCGTTCTTATGAGACATACTTC.

The chain joins TRBV30 to TRBJ2-1; no clear D. V dropped 2 bases and J dropped 6 bases, with 11 bases sitting between them. This CDR3 has 13 amino acids. Looked up from germline, CDR1 is GTSNPN and CDR2 is SVGIG (reference sequence). The CDR3: CAWSIGVANEQFF. DNA of the CDR3: TGTGCCTGGAGTATCGGAGTCGCCAATGAGCAGTTCTTC.

A single count supports this clone. The chain is built from TRBV7-2 and TRBJ2-1; 12 bases fit TRBD2. The V and J ends lost 4 bases and 8 bases, in that order; junction bases with no gene match: 9. This CDR3 comprises 16 residues. CDR1 and CDR2 from the germline V gene are SGHTA and FQGNSA. The DNA for the CDR3 is TGTGCCAGCAGCTCTCGGACTAGCGGGATTGGCTATGAGCAGTTCTTC. Residues: CASSSRTSGIGYEQFF. The full variable domain, its missing parts supplied by reference TRBV7-2 and TRBJ2-1, is GAGVSQSPSNKVTEKGKDVELRCDPISGHTALYWYRQSLGQGLEFLIYFQGNSAPDKSGLPSDRFSAERTGGSVSTLTIQRTQQEDSAVYLCASSSRTSGIGYEQFFGPGTRLTVL.

CDR3: CASSLTGLGETQYF. DNA of the CDR3: TGTGCCAGCAGCCTTACAGGGCTGGGAGAGACCCAGTACTTC. The rearrangement uses TRBV7-7 and TRBJ2-5; D may be TRBD1 (6 bases). V lost 5 bases and J lost 4, with 14 bases in between. Looked up from germline, CDR1 is SSHAT and CDR2 is FNYEAQ (reference sequence). This CDR3 is 14 amino acids long.

The chain is built from TRBV5-4 and TRBJ2-2, with a possible D match to TRBD2 (6 bases). CDR3 length equals 14 residues. V was clipped by 5 bases and J by 6 bases, with 14 bases between them. The germline V gene encodes CDR1 SGHNT and CDR2 YYREEE (reference sequence). The CDR3: CASSPQRVAGELFF. CDR3 bases: TGTGCCAGCAGTCCGCAGCGGGTGGCCGGGGAGCTGTTTTTT.

In this sample, this clone turned up once. The gene calls are TRBV6-5 and TRBJ1-4, with 11 bases matching TRBD1. The CDR3 spans 14 residues. The germline CDR1 and CDR2 sequences are MNHEY and SVGAGI. V shed 0 bases and J 12 bases; nucleotides not matched to a gene: 3. CDR3 loop: CASSYSTDRGQLFF. For the CDR3, the DNA is TGTGCCAGCAGTTACTCGACGGACAGGGGGCAACTGTTTTTT.

This chain links TRBV2 with TRBJ1-5; D possibly corresponds to TRBD1 (6 bases). This CDR3 contains 15 residues. Trimming stripped 7 bases from V and 0 bases from J, with 13 bases between. CDR1 is SNHLY, CDR2 FYNNEI, per germline. The CDR3 protein is CASTATGFSNQPQHF. For the CDR3, the DNA is TGTGCCAGCACCGCGACAGGATTTAGCAATCAGCCCCAGCATTTT.

For the CDR3, the DNA is TGTGCCAGCAGTAGACTAGCGGGAGATAATGAGCAGTTCTTC. Translated, it gives CASSRLAGDNEQFF. The chain has TRBV27 and TRBJ2-1; TRBD2 agrees at 12 bases. The V and J ends lost 5 bases and 7 bases, in that order; junction bases with no gene match: 3. Germline loops: CDR1 MNHEY, CDR2 SMNVEV (reference sequence). The CDR3 contains 14 residues.

The gene calls are TRBV18 and TRBJ2-6; possibly TRBD2 for D (6 bases). Looked up from germline, CDR1 is KGHSH and CDR2 is LQKENI. This CDR3 contains 15 residues. Trimming took 2 bases from V and 4 from J, leaving 9 bases between them. CDR3 nucleotide sequence: TGTGCCAGCTCACCAGGGGGGACGGGGGCCAACGTCCTGACTTTC. Translation gives CASSPGGTGANVLTF.

The chain combines TRBV6-5 with TRBJ1-1; 7 bases map to TRBD1. Unmatched junction bases numbered 7, after V lost 6 bases and J lost 0 bases. The CDR3 loop spans 15 amino acids. Looked up from germline, CDR1 is MNHEY and CDR2 is SVGAGI. CDR3 nucleotides: TGTGCCAGCAGAAAACCCGGGACAGTGAACACTGAAGCTTTCTTT. Amino acid sequence: CASRKPGTVNTEAFF.

The J gene is TRBJ2-1, the V gene TRBV27, with TRBD1 matching 7 bases. Germline-derived CDR1 and CDR2 are MNHEY and SMNVEV (reference sequence). The CDR3 runs 13 residues. The V and J ends lost 6 bases and 13 bases, in that order; junction bases with no gene match: 12. In DNA, the CDR3 is TGTGCCAGCAGCCGACAGGGACGGTCTGTACAGTTCTTC. Its translation: CASSRQGRSVQFF.